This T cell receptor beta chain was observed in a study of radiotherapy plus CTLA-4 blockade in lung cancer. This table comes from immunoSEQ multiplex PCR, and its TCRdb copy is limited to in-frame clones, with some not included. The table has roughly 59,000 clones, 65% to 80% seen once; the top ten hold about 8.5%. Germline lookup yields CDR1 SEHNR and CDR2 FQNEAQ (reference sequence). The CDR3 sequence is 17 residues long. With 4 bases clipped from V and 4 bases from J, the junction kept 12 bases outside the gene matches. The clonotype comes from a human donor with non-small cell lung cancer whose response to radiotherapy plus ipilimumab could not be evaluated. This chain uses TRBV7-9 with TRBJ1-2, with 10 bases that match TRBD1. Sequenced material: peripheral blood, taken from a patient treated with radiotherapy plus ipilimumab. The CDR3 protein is CASSSGTGATQAYGYTF. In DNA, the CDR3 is TGTGCCAGCAGCTCGGGGACAGGGGCGACACAGGCCTATGGCTACACCTTC.